This passage covers 25 T cell receptor beta chains from one sample sequenced in a study of cytotoxic CD8 clonotypes in ibrutinib-treated CLL. Generated by immunoSEQ multiplex PCR, the TCRdb table keeps only in-frame clones and is missing some. The data contain approximately 91,000 clones, roughly 77% of them singletons. Sample: PBMCs, taken after 12 months of ibrutinib treatment. The receptors were sampled from a human donor with chronic lymphocytic leukemia.

V is TRBV10-3 and J is TRBJ2-7, with D hard to call. Germline CDR1 reads ENHRY; CDR2 reads SYGVKD. The CDR3 contains 13 residues. Trimming pared 2 bases from V and 5 bases from J, leaving 10 bases between. For the CDR3, the DNA is TGTGCCATCAGTGAGGGGGTTTCCAACGAGCAGTACTTC. Translated, it gives CAISEGVSNEQYF.

The chain employs TRBV14 and TRBJ2-5; TRBD1 is a possible D gene (6 bases). The CDR3 consists of 16 residues. CDR1 is SGHDN and CDR2 is FVKESK in the germline V gene. Between the trimmed V and J ends, which lost 0 bases and 7 bases, there was a span of 18 bases. CDR3 protein: CASSQDAYNPQGTQYF. The CDR3 nucleotides are TGTGCCAGCAGCCAAGATGCCTATAATCCACAGGGGACCCAGTACTTC. The full variable domain, with the rest looked up from reference TRBV14 and TRBJ2-5, is EAGVTQFPSHSVIEKGQTVTLRCDPISGHDNLYWYRRVMGKEIKFLLHFVKESKQDESGMPNNRFLAERTGGTYSTLKVQPAELEDSGVYFCASSQDAYNPQGTQYFGPGTRLLVL.

The chain carries TRBV6-5 and TRBJ2-6; the D is unclear. Germline V gene data show CDR1 as MNHEY and CDR2 as SVGAGI. There are 16 residues in the CDR3. Trimming shortened V by 2 bases and J by 0 bases, and 8 bases separated the two germline ends. CDR3 region: CASSYGPGSGANVLTF. The CDR3 bases are TGTGCCAGCAGTTACGGGCCAGGCTCTGGGGCCAACGTCCTGACTTTC.

This chain joins TRBV11-1 and TRBJ2-6; TRBD2 might be the D (6 bases). The CDR3 runs to 17 residues. Trimming took 5 bases from V and 4 from J, leaving 18 bases between them. Germline lookup yields CDR1 SGHAT and CDR2 FQDESV (reference sequence). The CDR3, as DNA: TGTGCCAGCAGCCCCTGGGGGGATTACTCGGGGGCCAACGTCCTGACTTTC. Its protein is CASSPWGDYSGANVLTF.

The V and J genes are TRBV6-1 and TRBJ2-3; D ambiguous. The V end was cut by 5 bases, the J end by 0 bases, with 12 bases between. CDR3 length: 15 amino acids. The germline V gene has CDR1 MNHNS and CDR2 SASEGT. CDR3 residues: CASSPRTASTDTQYF. Here the CDR3 DNA reads TGTGCCAGCAGTCCAAGGACGGCTAGCACAGATACGCAGTATTTT.

V usage is TRBV4-2 and J usage is TRBJ2-7; D is unclear. Germline-derived CDR1 and CDR2 are LGHNA and YNFKEQ. The CDR3 runs 13 residues. V gave up 1 base and J gave up 2 bases, with 6 bases separating them. This CDR3 is CASSQGRPYEQYF. The CDR3 DNA reads as TGTGCCAGCAGCCAAGGCAGGCCCTACGAGCAGTACTTC.

The chain links TRBV6-1 to TRBJ1-2, with a weak D call TRBD1 (5 bases). Trimming stripped 11 bases from V and 4 bases from J, with 23 bases between. The CDR3 spans 15 residues. Looked up from germline, CDR1 is MNHNS and CDR2 is SASEGT. CDR3 nucleotide sequence: TGTGCCGCCGAACGGGGAGACAGTATTGCCTATGGCTACACCTTC. Translated, it gives CAAERGDSIAYGYTF.

V usage is TRBV30 and J usage is TRBJ2-7, with D possibly being TRBD1 or TRBD2 (5 bases each). Trimming pared 8 bases from V and 0 bases from J, leaving 11 bases between. The CDR3 consists of 12 residues. CDR1 and CDR2 from the germline V gene are GTSNPN and SVGIG (reference sequence). The CDR3 region is CAGGRNSYEQYF. The CDR3 nucleotides read TGTGCCGGGGGACGGAACTCCTACGAGCAGTACTTC. Using reference TRBV30 and TRBJ2-7 for the parts outside the CDR3, the full variable domain is SQTIHQWPATLVQPVGSPLSLECTVEGTSNPNLYWYRQAAGRGLQLLFYSVGIGQISSEVPQNLSASRPQDRQFILSSKKLLLSDSGFYLCAGGRNSYEQYFGPGTRLTVT.

The rearrangement uses TRBV19 and TRBJ1-2; perhaps TRBD1 as D (6 bases). This CDR3 has 14 amino acids. Germline loops: CDR1 LNHDA, CDR2 SQIVND (reference sequence). V was shortened by 2 bases and J by 4 bases, with 11 bases between the two germline ends. The CDR3 DNA reads TGTGCCAGTAGTATAAAACAGGGAATCTATGGCTACACCTTC. Translating gives CASSIKQGIYGYTF.

The gene calls are TRBV19 and TRBJ1-1, with 7 bases that match TRBD1. V trimming: 4 bases; J trimming: 2 bases; junction bases outside the gene matches: 4. The CDR3 loop spans 14 amino acids. The germline V gene encodes CDR1 LNHDA and CDR2 SQIVND (reference sequence). The CDR3 here is CASSRGQTNTEAFF. For the CDR3, the DNA is TGTGCCAGTAGTAGGGGACAGACCAACACTGAAGCTTTCTTT.

The chain combines TRBV9 with TRBJ1-1, with D possibly matching TRBD1 (5 bases). Germline V gives CDR1 SGDLS, CDR2 YYNGEE. Trimming took 3 bases from V and 3 from J, leaving 9 bases between them. This CDR3 comprises 13 residues. CDR3 amino acids: CASSATEYTEAFF. The CDR3 region has the DNA TGTGCCAGCAGCGCGACAGAGTACACTGAAGCTTTCTTT. The full variable domain, rest sourced from reference TRBV9 and TRBJ1-1, is DSGVTQTPKHLITATGQRVTLRCSPRSGDLSVYWYQQSLDQGLQFLIQYYNGEERAKGNILERFSAQQFPDLHSELNLSSLELGDSALYFCASSATEYTEAFFGQGTRLTVV.

J is TRBJ2-7 and V is TRBV28; weak D call: TRBD1 (6 bases). V lost 3 bases to trimming and J lost 0 bases, with 15 bases between them. Germline V lookup: CDR1 MDHEN, CDR2 SYDVKM. This CDR3 has 16 amino acids. The CDR3: CASSFLQGTYSYEQYF. CDR3 sequence (DNA): TGTGCCAGCAGTTTCCTACAGGGCACCTACTCCTACGAGCAGTACTTC.

The gene calls are TRBV19 and TRBJ1-1; perhaps TRBD1 as D (5 bases). CDR1 and CDR2 from the germline V gene are LNHDA and SQIVND (reference sequence). This CDR3 has 14 residues. The V end was cut by 4 bases, the J end by 1 base, with 10 bases between. CDR3 bases: TGTGCCAGTAGTACGACGGGGGGGAACACTGAAGCTTTCTTT. Translated: CASSTTGGNTEAFF.

The chain joins TRBV28 to TRBJ1-5; 7 bases agree with TRBD1. V lost 4 bases, J lost 0 bases, and 3 bases stayed unmatched. The germline gives CDR1 MDHEN, CDR2 SYDVKM. The CDR3 consists of 15 residues. The CDR3 DNA sequence: TGTGCCAGCAGTTCCAGGGGGTATAGCAATCAGCCCCAGCATTTT. Translated: CASSSRGYSNQPQHF.

The genes are TRBV4-2 and TRBJ1-2; D remains unclear. V lost 1 base and J 2 bases, leaving 5 bases between the germline ends. The length of the CDR3 is 13 residues. Germline V gene sequence: CDR1 LGHNA, CDR2 YNFKEQ. CDR3 DNA sequence: TGTGCCAGCAGCCAAGGGCGGAACTATGGCTACACCTTC. Its protein is CASSQGRNYGYTF.

The rearrangement links TRBV5-1 to TRBJ2-5; possibly TRBD1 for D (5 bases). CDR1 is SGHRS, CDR2 YFSETQ, per germline. Trimming shortened V by 3 bases and J by 4 bases, and 13 bases separated the two germline ends. The CDR3 has 14 amino acids. The CDR3 nucleotides are TGCGCCAGCAGCTCAAGGGGCCAGGGAGAGACCCAGTACTTC. Amino acids: CASSSRGQGETQYF.

V is TRBV2 and J is TRBJ1-1, with D tentatively TRBD1 (6 bases). CDR1 is SNHLY, CDR2 FYNNEI, per germline. This CDR3 has 15 amino acids. V shed 1 base and J shed 4 bases, with 13 bases lying between them. The DNA of the CDR3 is TGTGCCAGCAGTGAAGAGGGGGGGGTGGTCACTGAAGCTTTCTTT. Translation gives CASSEEGGVVTEAFF.

The J gene is TRBJ2-3, the V gene TRBV7-3, with D unclear. V lost 1 base, J lost 2 bases, and 13 bases lay in between. The CDR3 has 16 residues. CDR1 is SGHTA, CDR2 FQGTGA, per germline. CDR3 nucleotide sequence: TGTGCCAGCAGCTTAATTGGGGATCCCGCCACAGATACGCAGTATTTT. As protein: CASSLIGDPATDTQYF.

CDR3 bases: TGTGCCAGCACCGGGACGGGAAACAATGAGCAGTTCTTC. It yields the protein CASTGTGNNEQFF. V and J are TRBV27 and TRBJ2-1; D is tentatively TRBD1 or TRBD2 (5 bases each). Germline V CDR1 and CDR2: MNHEY, SMNVEV (reference sequence). CDR3 length equals 13 residues. V was clipped by 7 bases and J by 5 bases, with 12 bases between them.

The chain employs TRBV6-5 and TRBJ1-1, with a possible D match to TRBD1 (6 bases). The V gene's germline CDR1 is MNHEY and CDR2 SVGAGI. The germline V and J ends were trimmed by 0 bases and 0 bases, with 8 bases remaining between them. CDR3 size: 15 residues. This chain's CDR3 is CASSYSGTLNTEAFF. CDR3 in DNA: TGTGCCAGCAGTTACTCAGGGACACTGAACACTGAAGCTTTCTTT.

This clone was observed a handful of times. The genes are TRBV7-9 and TRBJ1-3, with D hard to call. Trimming cost V 6 bases and J 4 bases, with 10 bases left between them. Germline assignment: CDR1 SEHNR and CDR2 FQNEAQ (reference sequence). CDR3 length: 13 residues. DNA for the CDR3: TGTGCCAGCAGGGCGGGCCTGGGAAACACCATATATTTT. Protein sequence: CASRAGLGNTIYF.

This clone has more than one count but fewer than ten. Written as DNA, the CDR3 is TGTGCCAGCAGCTTACTCGGTCAGAGTGATTCACCCCTCCACTTT. Protein sequence: CASSLLGQSDSPLHF. The rearrangement uses TRBV7-8 and TRBJ1-6; the D is unclear. The CDR3 consists of 15 residues. Germline CDR1 reads SGHVS; CDR2 reads FQNEAQ. Between the trimmed V and J ends, which lost 2 bases and 8 bases, there was a span of 13 bases.

This sequence joins TRBV7-9 and TRBJ1-2; no firm D call. Deletions cut 3 bases from V and 7 bases from J, with 6 bases between. Per germline, CDR1 SEHNR and CDR2 FQNEAQ (reference sequence). This CDR3 has 11 residues. CDR3 DNA: TGTGCCAGCAGCTTTACGGGTGGCTACACCTTC. This encodes CASSFTGGYTF.

The chain employs TRBV5-6 and TRBJ2-3; 7 nucleotides line up with TRBD2. With 4 bases clipped from V and 5 bases from J, the junction kept 1 base outside the gene matches. CDR3 length: 12 amino acids. Germline V gene lookup returns CDR1 SGHDT and CDR2 YYEEEE. CDR3 coding DNA: TGTGCCAGCAGCCCGGGGGGAGATACGCAGTATTTT. Translated, it gives CASSPGGDTQYF.

The chain joins TRBV28 to TRBJ2-1; possible D gene TRBD2, 6 bases. Trimming removed 6 bases from V and 9 bases from J, with 24 bases in between. Germline-derived CDR1 and CDR2 are MDHEN and SYDVKM. The CDR3 runs to 16 residues. The CDR3 DNA is TGTGCCAGCAGCGCCGTGTCGGGACTCGGAACCCTTGAGCAGTTCTTC. Translation: CASSAVSGLGTLEQFF.